This TCR beta chain came from a study of blood T cell repertoires in COVID-19. Background on the study: The United States, Italy and Spain were the sources of the acute and convalescent COVID-19 samples. In each case, the material was cDNA or gDNA derived from T cells, B-cell-depleted T cells, or PBMCs.

In the source study's methods: Nucleated cell number was recorded as an estimate derived from reference gene primer amplification. Clones were sequenced by immunoSEQ multiplex PCR, and TCRdb holds only the in-frame ones, with some missing. V, J and clone size derive from that table, while D and trimming were established from the DNA sequence. This sample has 12,000 to 15,000 clones; roughly three quarters occur once, and the top ten carry roughly an eighth. This clone appeared a few times. The V end was cut by 0 bases, the J end by 5 bases, with 16 bases between. The V gene's germline CDR1 is SGHNT and CDR2 YENEEA. The CDR3 length is 17 residues.

The receptor's source is a man aged 55 to 69 with acute or convalescent COVID-19. The V and J genes are TRBV11-3 and TRBJ2-2; weak D call: TRBD2 (6 bases). Sequencing was performed on peripheral blood. CDR3 loop: CASSLEPGRGSTGELFF. The CDR3 DNA reads TGTGCCAGCAGCTTAGAGCCAGGGCGGGGCAGTACCGGGGAGCTGTTTTTT.